These 25 T cell receptor beta chains came from one sample sequenced in a study of T cell repertoires in cytomegalovirus infection. These receptors have no known antigen. MiXCR was run by TCRdb on the reads, yielding one entry per CDR3 protein. The sample contains approximately 990,000 distinct CDR3 sequences, approximately 32% of which appear only once. The sample in question was cultured CD8+ T cells from PBMCs, obtained from culture after CMV antigen stimulation. The receptors come from a human donor in good health (CMV status not recorded). Some clones in this sample may be carry-over from other donors' samples.

V usage is TRBV18 and J usage is TRBJ1-4, with 10 bases that match TRBD1. J lost 6 bases, V lost 3 bases, and 10 bases had no gene match. Germline CDR1 is KGHSH and CDR2 is LQKENI. This CDR3 comprises 17 residues. The CDR3 sequence: CASSPLGQGGRHEKLFF. CDR3 DNA sequence: TGTGCCAGCTCACCCCTCGGACAGGGGGGACGGCATGAAAAACTGTTTTTT. The entire variable domain, with the rest obtained from reference TRBV18 and TRBJ1-4, is as follows: NAGVMQNPRHLVRRRGQEARLRCSPMKGHSHVYWYRQLPEEGLKFMVYLQKENIIDESGMPKERFSAEFPKEGPSILRIQQVVRGDSAAYFCASSPLGQGGRHEKLFFGSGTQLSVL.

The table lists this clonotype with a few counts. The chain is built from TRBV2 and TRBJ1-1; a possible D gene is TRBD1 (5 bases). The germline V gene has CDR1 SNHLY and CDR2 FYNNEI. V lost 7 bases and J 7 bases, leaving 7 bases between the germline ends. CDR3 size: 10 residues. CDR3 DNA: TGTGCCAGCACCGACAGTGAAGCTTTCTTT. Its protein product is CASTDSEAFF.

To note about this clonotype: This may be a read error, as it is one base from a much larger clone. The chain is built from TRBV7-4 and TRBJ2-7; D gene ambiguous. Germline V gene lookup returns CDR1 SGHVT and CDR2 SQSDAQ. V was pared by 2 bases and J by 2 bases, with 10 bases between. This CDR3 spans 14 amino acids. The CDR3: CASSLMASPYEQYF. CDR3 DNA: TGTGCCAGCAGCTTAATGGCCTCCCCCTACGAGCAGTACTTC.

Comments on this clonotype: This may come from a read error, since a much larger clone is one base off. This rearrangement joins TRBV11-1 to TRBJ2-7, with a possible D match to TRBD1 (6 bases). V was clipped by 5 bases and J by 4 bases, with 27 bases between them. Germline loops: CDR1 SGHAT, CDR2 FQDESV (reference sequence). The CDR3 spans 18 residues. The chain's CDR3 is CASSQRGKVGAYIYEQYF. The CDR3 nucleotides are TGTGCCAGCAGCCAACGTGGGAAGGTGGGGGCCTACATTTACGAGCAGTACTTC.

V gene TRBV5-6 combines with J gene TRBJ1-2; 7 positions match TRBD1. The CDR3 contains 15 residues. CDR1 is SGHDT, CDR2 YYEEEE, per germline. The junction had 11 bases not matched to a gene; V was cut back by 4 bases and J by 5 bases. CDR3 sequence: CASSPSDRKFYGYTF. For the CDR3, the DNA is TGTGCCAGCAGCCCGTCGGACAGGAAATTTTATGGCTACACCTTC.

This clonotype has a handful of counts. The chain has TRBV20-1 and TRBJ2-4; D gene ambiguous. CDR1 and CDR2 from the germline V gene are DFQATT and SNEGSKA (reference sequence). V dropped 0 bases and J dropped 0 bases, with 6 bases sitting between them. This CDR3 comprises 14 residues. CDR3 sequence (DNA): TGCAGTGCTAGAGACAGTCTAGCCAAAAACATTCAGTACTTC. Translating it yields CSARDSLAKNIQYF.

The rearrangement links TRBV6-4 to TRBJ1-3; no definite D call. V was pared by 6 bases and J by 0 bases, with 15 bases between. Germline assignment: CDR1 MRHNA and CDR2 SNTAGT. This CDR3 spans 16 amino acids. In DNA form, the CDR3 reads TGTGCCAGCAGCGGACGGGCCATTCTCTCTGGAAACACCATATATTTT. This translates into CASSGRAILSGNTIYF.

This clonotype was observed a handful of times. This sequence joins TRBV20-1 and TRBJ2-3, with D perhaps TRBD1 or TRBD2 (6 bases each). The CDR3 contains 14 residues. Trimming removed 2 bases from V and 3 bases from J, with 12 bases in between. Germline V gene lookup returns CDR1 DFQATT and CDR2 SNEGSKA (reference sequence). The CDR3 here is CSARSGGGTDTQYF. DNA for the CDR3: TGCAGTGCTAGATCCGGGGGCGGGACAGATACGCAGTATTTT.

The chain is built from TRBV6-1 and TRBJ2-7; 9 nucleotides match TRBD1. The junction had 7 bases not matched to a gene; V was cut back by 7 bases and J by 3 bases. This CDR3 contains 14 residues. The germline V gene encodes CDR1 MNHNS and CDR2 SASEGT. This CDR3 is CASTSPGQGYEQYF. The DNA of the CDR3 is TGTGCCAGCACCTCTCCGGGACAGGGCTACGAGCAGTACTTC.

V gene TRBV15 combines with J gene TRBJ2-3; either TRBD1 or TRBD2 may fit D (5 bases each). V lost 4 bases and J 9 bases, leaving 23 bases between the germline ends. Germline-derived CDR1 and CDR2 are LNHNV and YYDKDF (reference sequence). The CDR3 is 16 amino acids. The CDR3 coding sequence is TGTGCCACCAGCATTACAGGTTTCGTGATCGAGGGGACGCAGTATTTT. Protein sequence: CATSITGFVIEGTQYF.

There are many counts of this clonotype. The chain combines TRBV7-9 with TRBJ2-5; no firm D call. V shed 7 bases and J shed 1 base, with 13 bases lying between them. There are 14 residues in the CDR3. Germline values: CDR1 SEHNR, CDR2 FQNEAQ (reference sequence). The CDR3 reads CASNLVRFQETQYF. CDR3 nucleotide sequence: TGTGCCAGCAACCTCGTCCGCTTCCAAGAGACCCAGTACTTC.

The rearrangement links TRBV12-3 or TRBV12-4 to TRBJ1-2; 8 bases are shared with TRBD1. This CDR3 comprises 15 residues. Losses at the gene ends were 4 bases for V and 8 bases for J; bases not matched to a gene: 12. CDR3 sequence (DNA): TGTGCCAGCAGTTCCGACAGGGGCAGGTTGGGAGGCTACACCTTC. This codes for CASSSDRGRLGGYTF.

This clonotype was counted many times. The chain links TRBV27 to TRBJ1-6, with no clear D. Trimming stripped 0 bases from V and 6 bases from J, with 15 bases between. The germline V gene encodes CDR1 MNHEY and CDR2 SMNVEV (reference sequence). CDR3 length equals 17 residues. The CDR3 DNA is TGTGCCAGCAGTTTATCGGCCGGGAGCCTGCCTAATTCACCCCTCCACTTT. Translating gives CASSLSAGSLPNSPLHF.

In regard to this clonotype: A read error may explain this, as a much larger clone is one base away. V gene TRBV5-3 combines with J gene TRBJ1-1, with D possibly TRBD1 on 5 matching bases. TRBV5-3 is flagged as an ORF with uncertain function. This CDR3 is built from 11 residues. CDR3 loop: CASSFQGEAFF. In DNA form, the CDR3 reads TGTGCCAGCAGCTTCCAGGGTGAAGCTTTCTTT.

This chain uses TRBV6-1 with TRBJ1-6; TRBD1 is a possible D gene (6 bases). This CDR3 has 16 residues. Germline lookup yields CDR1 MNHNS and CDR2 SASEGT. The V end lost 7 bases, the J end lost 5 bases, and 18 bases lay between the germline ends. The CDR3: CASITTPGVHNSPLHF. CDR3 nucleotide sequence: TGTGCCAGCATTACCACCCCAGGGGTCCATAATTCACCCCTCCACTTT.

This clonotype was recorded at least ten times. The chain joins TRBV7-2 to TRBJ2-1, with 12 bases matching TRBD2. After removal of 2 bases from V and 8 bases from J, the junction contained 1 base not matched to a gene. Germline-derived CDR1 and CDR2 are SGHTA and FQGNSA. The CDR3 consists of 14 residues. CDR3 sequence reads: CASSLRLAGDEQFF. Written as DNA, the CDR3 is TGTGCCAGCAGCTTAAGACTAGCGGGGGATGAGCAGTTCTTC.

This clonotype was counted many times. The chain recombines TRBV6-2 or TRBV6-3 with TRBJ2-1; TRBD2 agrees at 12 bases. Per the germline V gene, CDR1 is MNHEY and CDR2 is SVGEGT. The ends lost 4 bases at V and 0 bases at J; junction bases unmatched: 7. The CDR3 contains 18 residues. The CDR3 coding sequence is TGTGCCAGCAGTTCAGGACTAGCGGGGACCCTCTCCTACAATGAGCAGTTCTTC. This codes for CASSSGLAGTLSYNEQFF.

The chain links TRBV6-2 or TRBV6-3 to TRBJ1-5; D remains unclear. This CDR3 has 14 residues. Per germline, CDR1 MNHEY and CDR2 SVGEGT. V was shortened by 1 base and J by 3 bases, with 7 bases between the two germline ends. The CDR3 is CASSYLGLNQPQHF. For the CDR3, the DNA is TGTGCCAGCAGTTACTTGGGCCTCAATCAGCCCCAGCATTTT.

This clonotype was seen only a few times. The CDR3 DNA reads as TGTGCCACCTCCTCTAGGACCGACCGTCGAGATACGCAGTATTTT. Residues: CATSSRTDRRDTQYF. The chain recombines TRBV24-1 with TRBJ2-3; D unresolved. Germline loops: CDR1 KGHDR, CDR2 SFDVKD. The CDR3 runs 15 residues. V dropped 9 bases and J dropped 5 bases, with 20 bases sitting between them.

This clonotype was seen more than once but under ten times. The gene calls are TRBV6-1 and TRBJ1-6; unclear D gene. Germline V gives CDR1 MNHNS, CDR2 SASEGT. The V and J ends lost 2 bases and 7 bases respectively, with 9 bases between them. The CDR3 is made up of 14 amino acids. CDR3 sequence: CASSEHGRNSPLHF. The CDR3 DNA reads as TGTGCCAGCAGTGAACACGGTAGGAATTCACCCCTCCACTTT.

This clonotype has a handful of counts. The rearrangement joins TRBV12-3 or TRBV12-4 to TRBJ1-2, with D possibly being TRBD1 (6 bases). V lost 6 bases to trimming and J lost 3 bases, with 20 bases between them. This CDR3 comprises 16 residues. The CDR3 DNA follows: TGTGCCAGCAGCCCAAAATTAGCAGGGGCCTACTATGGCTACACCTTC. Translation: CASSPKLAGAYYGYTF.

As concerns this clonotype: Mismatch with germline at one junction end may stem from a read error. The chain recombines TRBV7-9 with TRBJ2-7, with TRBD2 matching over 8 bases. The V gene's germline CDR1 is SEHNR and CDR2 FQNEAQ (reference sequence). This CDR3 has 15 residues. CDR3 in amino acids: CANSPRKAGDREQYF. The CDR3 bases are TGTGCCAACAGCCCCAGAAAAGCGGGGGACCGCGAGCAGTACTTC.

The V and J genes are TRBV6-1 and TRBJ1-2, with 7 bases identical to TRBD1. V was pared by 4 bases and J by 4 bases, with 9 bases of the junction left unmatched. The germline gives CDR1 MNHNS, CDR2 SASEGT. CDR3 length equals 15 residues. The CDR3 reads CASSVLSGTAYGYTF. The DNA for the CDR3 is TGTGCCAGCAGTGTTCTATCCGGGACAGCCTATGGCTACACCTTC.

This chain joins TRBV28 and TRBJ1-1; TRBD1 matches at 7 bases. Germline V gene data show CDR1 as MDHEN and CDR2 as SYDVKM. V shed 3 bases and J 7 bases; nucleotides not matched to a gene: 5. The CDR3 sequence is 13 residues long. CDR3 coding DNA: TGTGCCAGCAGTTTTAGGGGGCTAGGTGAAGCTTTCTTT. It translates to CASSFRGLGEAFF.

CDR3: CASSAIPSGGGADTQYF. The CDR3 region has the DNA TGTGCCAGCAGCGCGATCCCTAGCGGGGGGGGGGCAGATACGCAGTATTTT. The chain combines TRBV7-2 with TRBJ2-3; 12 positions match TRBD2. Unmatched junction bases numbered 10, after V lost 5 bases and J lost 4 bases. This CDR3 is built from 17 residues. Germline V lookup: CDR1 SGHTA, CDR2 FQGNSA. Complete variable domain (other parts from reference TRBV7-2 and TRBJ2-3): GAGVSQSPSNKVTEKGKDVELRCDPISGHTALYWYRQSLGQGLEFLIYFQGNSAPDKSGLPSDRFSAERTGGSVSTLTIQRTQQEDSAVYLCASSAIPSGGGADTQYFGPGTRLTVL.